This section outlines one T cell receptor (beta chain) sequence together with its context. The source of the sample is a study of blood T cell repertoires in COVID-19. Study background: Some COVID-19 samples were acute and others convalescent; all came from the United States, Italy and Spain. T cells, B-cell-depleted T cells, or PBMCs provided the cDNA or gDNA that served as material.

Measured with immunoSEQ multiplex PCR; TCRdb has only the in-frame clones, and not every one. The sample carries roughly 63,000 clones, approximately 88% recorded once. V shed 4 bases and J shed 1 base, with 14 bases lying between them. Germline V gene lookup returns CDR1 SSHAT and CDR2 FNYEAQ (reference sequence). The CDR3 has 15 amino acids. The genes are TRBV7-7 and TRBJ2-7; perhaps TRBD1 as D (6 bases). The clonotype originates from a human donor in a cohort sampled during active COVID-19. Sequenced material: peripheral blood. Here the CDR3 reads CASSSGRGPSYEQYF. As DNA, the CDR3 is TGTGCCAGCAGCTCCGGCAGGGGACCATCCTACGAGCAGTACTTC.